The clone carrying this TCR beta chain has a handful of counts. No antigen is known for it. The data belong to a study of metastatic and nonmetastatic thyroid tumors. In the study overall: Repertoires from blood and tumor or nodule tissue of malignant and benign thyroid patients were compared.

Findings of the study overall: Reportedly, malignant thyroid tumors had significantly higher TCR beta diversity than benign nodules, in blood and tumor.

No treatment of any kind had been given to any patient before thyroid surgery. Looked up from germline, CDR1 is MNHNS and CDR2 is SASEGT. This CDR3 is built from 12 residues. The ends were cut back, 4 bases at V and 7 bases at J, with 10 bases in the middle. In the original workflow: A papillary thyroid cancer distant-metastasis classifier was built from CDR3 differences across clinicopathological groups. From the PCR reads, TCRdb re-called clones with MiXCR. The V and J calls, along with clone size, are taken from TCRdb and not from the paper's own processing. This sample carries some 6,900 clones, 29% of them seen once, and the ten largest clones take approximately 15%.

The receptor was isolated from a female donor with papillary thyroid cancer or a benign thyroid nodule (not recorded which). Some clones in this sample may be carry-over from other donors' samples. Input material: adjacent normal tissue. The J gene is TRBJ1-2, the V gene TRBV6-1; possible D gene TRBD1, 5 bases. The CDR3 nucleotides read TGTGCCAGCAGTGGTACAGGTGCTGGCTACACCTTC. Translated: CASSGTGAGYTF.